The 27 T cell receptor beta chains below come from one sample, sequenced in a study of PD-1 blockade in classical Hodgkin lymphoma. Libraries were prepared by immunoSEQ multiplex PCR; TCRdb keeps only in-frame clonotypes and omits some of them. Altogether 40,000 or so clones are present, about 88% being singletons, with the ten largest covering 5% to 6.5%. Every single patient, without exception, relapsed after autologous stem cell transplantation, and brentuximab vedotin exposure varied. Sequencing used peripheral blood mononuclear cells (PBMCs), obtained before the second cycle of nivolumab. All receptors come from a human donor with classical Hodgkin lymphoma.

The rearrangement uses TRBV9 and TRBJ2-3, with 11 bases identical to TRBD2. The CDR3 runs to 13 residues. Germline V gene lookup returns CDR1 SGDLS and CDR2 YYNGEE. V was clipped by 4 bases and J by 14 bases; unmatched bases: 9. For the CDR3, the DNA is TGTGCCAGCAGCCTCCGCCCTAGCGGGGGGCCGTATTTT. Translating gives CASSLRPSGGPYF.

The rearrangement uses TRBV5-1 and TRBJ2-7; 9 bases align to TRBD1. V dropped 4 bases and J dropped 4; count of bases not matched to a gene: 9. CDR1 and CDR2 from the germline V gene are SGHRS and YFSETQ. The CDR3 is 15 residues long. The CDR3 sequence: CASSLTGGSGYEQYF. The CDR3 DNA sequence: TGCGCCAGCAGCCTAACAGGGGGCTCTGGATACGAGCAGTACTTC.

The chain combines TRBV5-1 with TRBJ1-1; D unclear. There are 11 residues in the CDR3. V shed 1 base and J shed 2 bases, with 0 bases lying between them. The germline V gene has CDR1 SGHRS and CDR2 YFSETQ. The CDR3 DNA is TGCGCCAGCAGCTTGAACACTGAAGCTTTCTTT. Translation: CASSLNTEAFF.

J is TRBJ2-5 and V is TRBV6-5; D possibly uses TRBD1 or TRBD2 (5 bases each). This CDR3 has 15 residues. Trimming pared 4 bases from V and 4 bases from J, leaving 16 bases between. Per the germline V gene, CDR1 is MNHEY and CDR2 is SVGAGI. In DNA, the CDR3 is TGTGCCAGCAGTTTGGGACGCCGGGTGGGAGAGACCCAGTACTTC. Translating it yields CASSLGRRVGETQYF.

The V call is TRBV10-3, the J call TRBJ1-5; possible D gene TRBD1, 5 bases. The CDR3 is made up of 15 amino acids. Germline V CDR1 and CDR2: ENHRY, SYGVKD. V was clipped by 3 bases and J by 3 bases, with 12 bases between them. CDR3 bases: TGTGCCATCAGTGACCCCCGACAGACCAATCAGCCCCAGCATTTT. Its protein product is CAISDPRQTNQPQHF.

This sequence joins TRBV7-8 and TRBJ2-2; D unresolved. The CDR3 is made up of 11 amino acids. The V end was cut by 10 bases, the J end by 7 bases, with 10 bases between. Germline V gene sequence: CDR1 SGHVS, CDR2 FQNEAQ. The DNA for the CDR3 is TGTGCCACCTCGGGTGGCGGGGAGCTGTTTTTT. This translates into CATSGGGELFF. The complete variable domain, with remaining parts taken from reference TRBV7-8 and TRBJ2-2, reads GAGVSQSPRYKVAKRGQDVALRCDPISGHVSLFWYQQALGQGPEFLTYFQNEAQLDKSGLPSDRFFAERPEGSVSTLKIQRTQQEDSAVYLCATSGGGELFFGEGSRLTVL.

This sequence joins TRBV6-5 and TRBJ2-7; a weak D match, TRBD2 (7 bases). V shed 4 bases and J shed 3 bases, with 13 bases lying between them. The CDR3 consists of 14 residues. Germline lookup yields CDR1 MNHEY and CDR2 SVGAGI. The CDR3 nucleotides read TGTGCCAGCAGTTTTAACAGGGAGGGCTACGAGCAGTACTTC. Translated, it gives CASSFNREGYEQYF.

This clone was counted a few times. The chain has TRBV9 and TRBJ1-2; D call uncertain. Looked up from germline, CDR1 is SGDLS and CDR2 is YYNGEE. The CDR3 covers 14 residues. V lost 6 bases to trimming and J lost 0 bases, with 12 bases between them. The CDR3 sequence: CASTAAQANYGYTF. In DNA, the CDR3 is TGTGCCAGCACGGCCGCGCAGGCTAACTATGGCTACACCTTC.

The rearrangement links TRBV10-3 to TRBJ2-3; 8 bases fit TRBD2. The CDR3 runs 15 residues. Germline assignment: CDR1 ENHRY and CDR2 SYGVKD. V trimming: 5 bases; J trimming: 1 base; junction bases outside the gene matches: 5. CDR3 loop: CAISTGGGGTDTQYF. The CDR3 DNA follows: TGTGCCATCAGTACGGGAGGGGGTGGCACAGATACGCAGTATTTT.

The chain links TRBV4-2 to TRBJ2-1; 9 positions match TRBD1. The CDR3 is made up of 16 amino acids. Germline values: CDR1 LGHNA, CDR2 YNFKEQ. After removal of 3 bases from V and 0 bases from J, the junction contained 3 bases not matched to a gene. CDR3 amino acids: CASSQGTGNSYNEQFF. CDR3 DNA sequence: TGTGCCAGCAGCCAGGGGACAGGGAACTCCTACAATGAGCAGTTCTTC.

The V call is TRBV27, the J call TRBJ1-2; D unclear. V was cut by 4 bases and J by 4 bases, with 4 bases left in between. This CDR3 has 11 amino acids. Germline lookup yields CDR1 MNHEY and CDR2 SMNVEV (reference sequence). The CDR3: CASSWGYGYTF. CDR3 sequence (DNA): TGTGCCAGCAGTTGGGGCTATGGCTACACCTTC.

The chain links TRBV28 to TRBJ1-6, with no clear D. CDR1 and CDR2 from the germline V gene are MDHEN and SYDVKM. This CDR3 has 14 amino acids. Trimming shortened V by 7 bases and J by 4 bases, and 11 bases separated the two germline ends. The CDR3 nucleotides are TGTGCCAGCACCCCATCGGGTTATAATTCACCCCTCCACTTT. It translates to CASTPSGYNSPLHF.

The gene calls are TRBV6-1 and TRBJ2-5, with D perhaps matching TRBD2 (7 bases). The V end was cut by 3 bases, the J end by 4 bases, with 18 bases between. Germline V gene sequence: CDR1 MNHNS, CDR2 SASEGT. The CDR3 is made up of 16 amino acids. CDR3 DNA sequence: TGTGCCAGCAGTGAGCTCTCGAGGGGGGGTCGAGAGACCCAGTACTTC. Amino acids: CASSELSRGGRETQYF.

CDR3 sequence (DNA): TGTGCCAGCAGTCTGGCCCCGTCGGGATACAATGAGCAGTTCTTC. This encodes CASSLAPSGYNEQFF. This chain connects TRBV11-2 to TRBJ2-1; TRBD2 is a possible D gene (5 bases). The CDR3 totals 15 residues. Per the germline V gene, CDR1 is SGHAT and CDR2 is FQNNGV. Trimming shortened V by 6 bases and J by 4 bases, and 16 bases separated the two germline ends.

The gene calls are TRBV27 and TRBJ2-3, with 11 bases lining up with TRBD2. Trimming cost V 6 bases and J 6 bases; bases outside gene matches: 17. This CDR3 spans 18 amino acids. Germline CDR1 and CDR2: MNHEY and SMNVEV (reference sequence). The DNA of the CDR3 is TGTGCCAGCAGCCCCACTAGCGGGAGCGTGATGCAACTGGATACGCAGTATTTT. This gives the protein CASSPTSGSVMQLDTQYF.

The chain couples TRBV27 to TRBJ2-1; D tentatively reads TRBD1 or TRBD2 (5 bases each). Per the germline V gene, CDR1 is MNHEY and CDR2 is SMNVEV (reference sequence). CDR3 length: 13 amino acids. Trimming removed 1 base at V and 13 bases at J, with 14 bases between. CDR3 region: CASSLWDPRSQFF. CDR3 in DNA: TGTGCCAGCAGTTTATGGGACCCCAGATCTCAGTTCTTC.

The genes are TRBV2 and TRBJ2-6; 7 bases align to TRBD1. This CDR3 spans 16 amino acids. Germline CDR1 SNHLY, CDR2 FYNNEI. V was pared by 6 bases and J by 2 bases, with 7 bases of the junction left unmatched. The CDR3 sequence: CASRGDRSTGANVLTF. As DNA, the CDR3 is TGTGCCAGCAGGGGGGACAGATCAACTGGGGCCAACGTCCTGACTTTC.

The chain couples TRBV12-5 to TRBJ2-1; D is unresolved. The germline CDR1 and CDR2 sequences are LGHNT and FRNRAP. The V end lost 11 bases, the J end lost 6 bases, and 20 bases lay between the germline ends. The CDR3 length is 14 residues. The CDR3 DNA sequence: TGTGCTGCCGAGACCCACCGGGCCCCCAATGAGCAGTTCTTC. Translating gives CAAETHRAPNEQFF.

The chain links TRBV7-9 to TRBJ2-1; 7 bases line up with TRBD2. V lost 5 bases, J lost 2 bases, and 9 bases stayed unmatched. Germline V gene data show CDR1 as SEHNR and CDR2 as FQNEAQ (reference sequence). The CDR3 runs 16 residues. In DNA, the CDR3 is TGTGCCAGCAGCGATCGGAGCGGGACTACCTACAATGAGCAGTTCTTC. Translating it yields CASSDRSGTTYNEQFF.

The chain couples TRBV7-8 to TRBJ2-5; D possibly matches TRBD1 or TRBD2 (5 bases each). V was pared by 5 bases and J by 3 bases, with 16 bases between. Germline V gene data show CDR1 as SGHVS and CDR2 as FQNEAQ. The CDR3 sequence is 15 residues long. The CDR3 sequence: CASSLTRGPKETQYF. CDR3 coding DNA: TGTGCCAGCAGCCTGACTCGGGGACCGAAAGAGACCCAGTACTTC.

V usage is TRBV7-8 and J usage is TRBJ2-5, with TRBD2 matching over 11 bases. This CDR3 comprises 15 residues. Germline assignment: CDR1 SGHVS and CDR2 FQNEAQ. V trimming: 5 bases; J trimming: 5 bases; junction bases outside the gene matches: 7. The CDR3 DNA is TGTGCCAGCAGCCCGTCCGGGACTAGCGGTGAGACCCAGTACTTC. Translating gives CASSPSGTSGETQYF.

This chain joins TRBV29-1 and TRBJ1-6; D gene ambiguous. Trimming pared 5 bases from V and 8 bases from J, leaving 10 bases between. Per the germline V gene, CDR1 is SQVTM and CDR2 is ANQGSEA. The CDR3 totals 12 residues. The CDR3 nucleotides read TGCAGCGTTCAGAGATGGGATTCACCCCTCCACTTT. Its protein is CSVQRWDSPLHF.

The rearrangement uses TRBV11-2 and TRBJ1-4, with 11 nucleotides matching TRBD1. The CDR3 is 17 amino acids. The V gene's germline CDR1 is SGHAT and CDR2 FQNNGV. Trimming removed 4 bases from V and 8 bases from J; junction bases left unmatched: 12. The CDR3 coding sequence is TGTGCCAGCAGCTCAGGACAGGGGGCGGGCATTTTCGAAAAACTGTTTTTT. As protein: CASSSGQGAGIFEKLFF.

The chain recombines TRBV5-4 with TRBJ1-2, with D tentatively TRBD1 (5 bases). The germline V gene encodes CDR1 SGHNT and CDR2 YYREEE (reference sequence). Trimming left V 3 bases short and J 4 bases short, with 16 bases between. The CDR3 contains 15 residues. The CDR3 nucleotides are TGTGCCAGCAGCTCACAGGATTGGGGAGGCTATGGCTACACCTTC. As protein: CASSSQDWGGYGYTF.

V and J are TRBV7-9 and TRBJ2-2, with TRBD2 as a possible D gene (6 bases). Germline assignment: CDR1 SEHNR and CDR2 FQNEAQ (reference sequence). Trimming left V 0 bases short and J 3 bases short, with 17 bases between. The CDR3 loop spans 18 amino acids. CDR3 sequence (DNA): TGTGCCAGCAGCTTAGCCCGACTAGTTGGAATTGACACCGGGGAGCTGTTTTTT. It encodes CASSLARLVGIDTGELFF. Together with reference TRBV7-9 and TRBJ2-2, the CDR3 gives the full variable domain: DTGVSQNPRHKITKRGQNVTFRCDPISEHNRLYWYRQTLGQGPEFLTYFQNEAQLEKSRLLSDRFSAERPKGSFSTLEIQRTEQGDSAMYLCASSLARLVGIDTGELFFGEGSRLTVL.

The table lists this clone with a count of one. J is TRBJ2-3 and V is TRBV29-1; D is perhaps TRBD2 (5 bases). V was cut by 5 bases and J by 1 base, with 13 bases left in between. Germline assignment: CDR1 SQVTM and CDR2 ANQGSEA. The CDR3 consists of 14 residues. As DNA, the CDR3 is TGCAGCGTTCTGGTGCTAGCCCGCACAGATACGCAGTATTTT. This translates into CSVLVLARTDTQYF.

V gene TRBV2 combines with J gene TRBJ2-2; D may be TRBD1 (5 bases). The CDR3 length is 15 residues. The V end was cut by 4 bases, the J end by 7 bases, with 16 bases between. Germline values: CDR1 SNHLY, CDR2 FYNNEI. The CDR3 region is CASSVGKGSHGELFF. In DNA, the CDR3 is TGTGCCAGCAGTGTAGGGAAGGGGTCCCACGGGGAGCTGTTTTTT.